A single sample is the source of the 22 T cell receptor beta chains below, sequenced in a study of blood T cell repertoires in COVID-19. Repertoires were generated with immunoSEQ multiplex PCR, while TCRdb's copy carries only in-frame clones and drops some. The table has approximately 100,000 clones, approximately 84% seen once. The source material was peripheral blood. The receptors were sampled from a human donor in a cohort sampled during active COVID-19.

The J gene is TRBJ2-3, the V gene TRBV7-9; 7 bases map to TRBD2. This CDR3 is built from 17 residues. The germline V gene encodes CDR1 SEHNR and CDR2 FQNEAQ (reference sequence). The junction had 11 bases not matched to a gene; V was cut back by 5 bases and J by 0 bases. CDR3 region: CASSPALGGTSTDTQYF. In DNA, the CDR3 is TGTGCCAGCAGCCCCGCTCTCGGGGGGACTAGCACAGATACGCAGTATTTT. Variable domain in full (rest from reference TRBV7-9 and TRBJ2-3): DTGVSQNPRHKITKRGQNVTFRCDPISEHNRLYWYRQTLGQGPEFLTYFQNEAQLEKSRLLSDRFSAERPKGSFSTLEIQRTEQGDSAMYLCASSPALGGTSTDTQYFGPGTRLTVL.

The chain has TRBV27 and TRBJ1-6, with D uncertain. Germline loops: CDR1 MNHEY, CDR2 SMNVEV (reference sequence). The length of the CDR3 is 15 residues. V gave up 6 bases and J gave up 0 bases, with 9 bases separating them. In nucleotides, the CDR3 is TGTGCCAGCAGGGGCCTTAGCTCCTATAATTCACCCCTCCACTTT. Protein sequence: CASRGLSSYNSPLHF.

J is TRBJ1-2 and V is TRBV5-5; 8 bases match TRBD1. Germline values: CDR1 SGHKS, CDR2 YYEKEE (reference sequence). The CDR3 spans 12 residues. With 4 bases clipped from V and 8 bases from J, the junction kept 4 bases outside the gene matches. DNA of the CDR3: TGTGCCAGCAGCCAAGGGACAGGAGGCTACACCTTC. It is translated as CASSQGTGGYTF.

The V call is TRBV30, the J call TRBJ1-2; 7 bases fit TRBD1. The CDR3 spans 14 residues. Germline CDR1 reads GTSNPN; CDR2 reads SVGIG (reference sequence). V shed 3 bases, J shed 2 bases, and the junction held 6 bases outside the gene matches. The CDR3 DNA reads TGTGCCTGGAGCCCCGGGACAGTAAACTATGGCTACACCTTC. Translation gives CAWSPGTVNYGYTF.

This chain uses TRBV18 with TRBJ2-7, with 8 bases fitting TRBD1. Germline V CDR1 and CDR2: KGHSH, LQKENI. The V segment lost 0 bases and the J segment 7 bases; nucleotides outside the gene matches: 11. The CDR3 is 16 residues long. In nucleotides, the CDR3 is TGTGCCAGCTCACCACCGGTTGGGCAGGGGGCGGGGGAGCAGTACTTC. Translating gives CASSPPVGQGAGEQYF.

This clone was seen only a few times. The V gene is TRBV19, the J gene TRBJ1-2; TRBD1 agrees at 8 bases. V lost 4 bases and J lost 6; bases outside the gene matches: 4. The CDR3 length is 13 residues. The V gene's germline CDR1 is LNHDA and CDR2 SQIVND (reference sequence). Written as DNA, the CDR3 is TGTGCCAGTAGTACAACAGGGGGAGATGGCTACACCTTC. Its translation is CASSTTGGDGYTF.

The chain combines TRBV2 with TRBJ2-7, with D uncertain. The ends were cut back, 1 base at V and 7 bases at J, with 14 bases in the middle. The CDR3 has 14 amino acids. The germline gives CDR1 SNHLY, CDR2 FYNNEI. The CDR3 protein is CASSEVFWAGEQYF. The CDR3 DNA reads TGTGCCAGCAGTGAAGTATTCTGGGCTGGGGAGCAGTACTTC.

The rearrangement uses TRBV2 and TRBJ1-2; D remains ambiguous. The CDR3 covers 14 residues. From germline, CDR1 is SNHLY and CDR2 FYNNEI. Trimming pared 3 bases from V and 3 bases from J, leaving 11 bases between. CDR3 residues: CASSDRWLYYGYTF. The CDR3 DNA reads as TGTGCCAGCAGTGACCGCTGGCTGTACTATGGCTACACCTTC.

This rearrangement joins TRBV7-9 to TRBJ2-3; 11 bases map to TRBD2. The V gene's germline CDR1 is SEHNR and CDR2 FQNEAQ (reference sequence). This CDR3 is built from 18 residues. The V and J ends lost 5 bases and 2 bases, in that order; junction bases with no gene match: 12. The CDR3: CASSPQGGLADLTDTQYF. DNA for the CDR3: TGTGCCAGCAGCCCCCAAGGGGGACTAGCGGACCTCACAGATACGCAGTATTTT. Full variable domain (rest looked up from reference TRBV7-9 and TRBJ2-3): DTGVSQNPRHKITKRGQNVTFRCDPISEHNRLYWYRQTLGQGPEFLTYFQNEAQLEKSRLLSDRFSAERPKGSFSTLEIQRTEQGDSAMYLCASSPQGGLADLTDTQYFGPGTRLTVL.

Written as DNA, the CDR3 is TGTGCCACGGCCGGGTCGCTCGGACAGGGGGGGACTGAAGCTTTCTTT. It yields the protein CATAGSLGQGGTEAFF. V and J are TRBV19 and TRBJ1-1; TRBD1 matches 10 bases. This CDR3 has 16 residues. V trimming: 10 bases; J trimming: 5 bases; junction bases outside the gene matches: 16. Germline V lookup: CDR1 LNHDA, CDR2 SQIVND (reference sequence). Complete variable domain (other parts from reference TRBV19 and TRBJ1-1): DGGITQSPKYLFRKEGQNVTLSCEQNLNHDAMYWYRQDPGQGLRLIYYSQIVNDFQKGDIAEGYSVSREKKESFPLTVTSAQKNPTAFYLCATAGSLGQGGTEAFFGQGTRLTVV.

This chain uses TRBV7-9 with TRBJ2-2, with 8 bases aligning to TRBD1. The CDR3 is made up of 15 amino acids. Germline V gene data show CDR1 as SEHNR and CDR2 as FQNEAQ (reference sequence). V shed 5 bases and J 5 bases; nucleotides not matched to a gene: 7. The DNA for the CDR3 is TGTGCCAGCAGCCATCGGACAGGGCGGACCGGGGAGCTGTTTTTT. The encoded protein is CASSHRTGRTGELFF.

The chain carries TRBV27 and TRBJ1-4, with a possible D match to TRBD1 (6 bases). Trimming removed 0 bases at V and 5 bases at J, with 7 bases between. The CDR3 spans 14 residues. CDR1 and CDR2 (germline): MNHEY, SMNVEV (reference sequence). The CDR3 spells CASSLSGQNEKLFF. CDR3 coding DNA: TGTGCCAGCAGTTTATCCGGACAGAATGAAAAACTGTTTTTT.

The chain recombines TRBV7-2 with TRBJ2-1, with 10 positions matching TRBD2. This CDR3 region has 14 residues. V lost 6 bases, J lost 6 bases, and 5 bases stayed unmatched. Per germline, CDR1 SGHTA and CDR2 FQGNSA. CDR3 protein: CASRIAGGPNEQFF. The CDR3 DNA reads TGTGCCAGCAGGATAGCGGGGGGACCCAATGAGCAGTTCTTC.

This clone was counted a single time. The chain links TRBV19 to TRBJ1-3; no clear D gene. The CDR3 has 15 amino acids. Germline CDR1 LNHDA, CDR2 SQIVND (reference sequence). V shed 10 bases and J shed 0 bases, with 16 bases lying between them. Here the CDR3 reads CATVRSLSSGNTIYF. The CDR3 nucleotides read TGTGCCACCGTGAGGAGTTTAAGCTCTGGAAACACCATATATTTT.

The chain carries TRBV28 and TRBJ1-4; a weak D match, TRBD1 (5 bases). The CDR3 sequence is 12 residues long. The V gene's germline CDR1 is MDHEN and CDR2 SYDVKM. Trimming removed 8 bases from V and 8 bases from J, with 12 bases in between. This CDR3 reads CASGGFDEKLFF. DNA of the CDR3: TGTGCCAGCGGGGGGTTCGACGAAAAACTGTTTTTT.

The genes are TRBV10-3 and TRBJ1-1; weak D call: TRBD1 (6 bases). CDR3 length equals 16 residues. V gave up 7 bases and J gave up 1 base, with 19 bases separating them. Germline values: CDR1 ENHRY, CDR2 SYGVKD. CDR3 sequence (DNA): TGTGCCATCACTCGGTATGCACCGGGACAGAACACTGAAGCTTTCTTT. Amino acids: CAITRYAPGQNTEAFF.

The V and J genes are TRBV6-2 or TRBV6-3 and TRBJ2-3, with 8 bases that match TRBD1. The CDR3 has 15 amino acids. Germline loops: CDR1 MNHEY, CDR2 SVGEGT. With V trimmed by 2 bases and J by 4 bases, 5 bases remained unmatched. The CDR3 DNA sequence: TGTGCCAGCAGTTACCTTCGGACAGGGCCAGATACGCAGTATTTT. Translating it yields CASSYLRTGPDTQYF.

The chain couples TRBV4-3 to TRBJ1-2; D might be TRBD1 (5 bases). The CDR3 consists of 12 residues. Germline V gene sequence: CDR1 LGHNA, CDR2 YSLEER. V was cut by 2 bases and J by 4 bases, with 5 bases left in between. CDR3 sequence (DNA): TGCGCCAGCAGCCAACAGGGCTATGGCTACACCTTC. Its protein is CASSQQGYGYTF.

The chain combines TRBV7-8 with TRBJ1-6, with TRBD1 identical over 7 bases. Looked up from germline, CDR1 is SGHVS and CDR2 is FQNEAQ. Unmatched junction bases numbered 5, after V lost 5 bases and J lost 1 base. The CDR3 contains 16 residues. CDR3 residues: CASSQGDGSYNSPLHF. CDR3 nucleotide sequence: TGTGCCAGCAGCCAGGGGGACGGATCCTATAATTCACCCCTCCACTTT.

CDR3 residues: CASSQTLVYSDTQYF. The CDR3 nucleotides read TGTGCCAGCAGCCAAACCCTGGTCTATTCGGATACGCAGTATTTT. V and J are TRBV3-1 (or the pseudogene TRBV3-2) and TRBJ2-3; D uncertain. Trimming removed 2 bases at V and 6 bases at J, with 15 bases between. Germline CDR1 reads LGHDT; CDR2 reads YNNKEL (reference sequence). The CDR3 is 15 residues long.

The chain has TRBV10-1 and TRBJ2-5, with D possibly TRBD2 on 5 matching bases. CDR1 is WNHNN, CDR2 SYGVQD, per germline (reference sequence). V was shortened by 4 bases and J by 4 bases, with 13 bases between the two germline ends. The CDR3 covers 14 residues. CDR3 nucleotide sequence: TGCGCCAGCAGTGCTAGGCCGGGAAGAGAGACCCAGTACTTC. Amino acid sequence: CASSARPGRETQYF.

This chain joins TRBV7-2 and TRBJ1-1; 9 nucleotides line up with TRBD1. Trimming cost V 5 bases and J 4 bases; bases outside gene matches: 5. This CDR3 region has 14 residues. Germline values: CDR1 SGHTA, CDR2 FQGNSA. The DNA of the CDR3 is TGTGCCAGCAGCCCACAGGGGGCAGGCACTGAAGCTTTCTTT. Translated, it gives CASSPQGAGTEAFF. Full variable domain (missing parts from reference TRBV7-2 and TRBJ1-1): GAGVSQSPSNKVTEKGKDVELRCDPISGHTALYWYRQSLGQGLEFLIYFQGNSAPDKSGLPSDRFSAERTGGSVSTLTIQRTQQEDSAVYLCASSPQGAGTEAFFGQGTRLTVV.